Sequencing of this T cell receptor (beta chain) was carried out in a study of regulatory T cells in long-lasting Graves disease. Whole-study context: The term persistent Graves' disease signified upward of 5 years on antithyroid drugs with positive TSH receptor antibodies.

The time point denotes: persistent/refractory GD, antithyroid drugs over 5 years with positive TRAb. The TCR library was made from RNA that had been extracted from PBMCs in TRIzol. Trimming took 4 bases from V and 7 from J, leaving 7 bases between them. CDR1 is SGHTA, CDR2 FQGTGA, per germline. This CDR3 is built from 12 residues. Construction of the TCR beta libraries employed iRepertoire HTBI primers in conjunction with Arm-PCR of CDR3 regions. TCRdb reprocessed the multiplex PCR reads via MiXCR and lists one record per CDR3 protein. The data contain around 450,000 distinct CDR3 sequences, 20% to 25% of them singletons. Overall study findings and caveats: Persistent patients had a count of shared public clonotypes (around 2,700) that exceeded that of new patients (approximately 1,000).

To note about this clonotype: Its specificity is not known.

The clonotype comes from a female donor with Graves disease. Sample: peripheral blood mononuclear cells (PBMCs), taken when the disease was refractory, from a patient treated with antithyroid drugs. V gene TRBV7-3 combines with J gene TRBJ2-2; D not certain. Written as DNA, the CDR3 is TGTGCCAGCAGCTCGGACCGCGGGGAGCTGTTTTTT. Translation gives CASSSDRGELFF.